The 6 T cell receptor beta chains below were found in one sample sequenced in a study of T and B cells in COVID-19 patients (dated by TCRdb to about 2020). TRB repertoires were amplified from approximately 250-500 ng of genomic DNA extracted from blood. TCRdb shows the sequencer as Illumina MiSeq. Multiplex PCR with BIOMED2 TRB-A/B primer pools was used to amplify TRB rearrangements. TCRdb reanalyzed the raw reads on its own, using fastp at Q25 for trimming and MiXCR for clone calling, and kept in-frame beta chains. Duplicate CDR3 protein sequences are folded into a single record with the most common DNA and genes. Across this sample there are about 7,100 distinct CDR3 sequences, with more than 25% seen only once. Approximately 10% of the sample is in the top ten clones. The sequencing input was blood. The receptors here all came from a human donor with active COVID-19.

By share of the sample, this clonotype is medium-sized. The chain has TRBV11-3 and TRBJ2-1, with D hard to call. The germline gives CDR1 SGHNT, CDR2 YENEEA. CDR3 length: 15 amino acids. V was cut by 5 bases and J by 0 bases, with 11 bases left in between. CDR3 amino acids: CASSVELSSYNEQFF. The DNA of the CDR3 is TGTGCCAGCAGCGTGGAGCTGAGCTCCTACAATGAGCAGTTCTTC.

CDR3 region: CASSEALRAEAFF. The CDR3, as DNA: TGTGCCAGCAGTGAAGCGCTTCGGGCTGAAGCTTTCTTT. J is TRBJ1-1 and V is TRBV6-1; D unclear. Germline assignment: CDR1 MNHNS and CDR2 SASEGT. The CDR3 loop spans 13 amino acids. V gave up 0 bases and J gave up 6 bases, with 8 bases separating them.

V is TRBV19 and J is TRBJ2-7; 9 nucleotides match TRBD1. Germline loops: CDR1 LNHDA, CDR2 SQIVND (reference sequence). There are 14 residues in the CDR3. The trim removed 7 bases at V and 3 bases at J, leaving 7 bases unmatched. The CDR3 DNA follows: TGTGCCAGTACCACGACAGGGGGAGTCTACGAGCAGTACTTC. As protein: CASTTTGGVYEQYF.

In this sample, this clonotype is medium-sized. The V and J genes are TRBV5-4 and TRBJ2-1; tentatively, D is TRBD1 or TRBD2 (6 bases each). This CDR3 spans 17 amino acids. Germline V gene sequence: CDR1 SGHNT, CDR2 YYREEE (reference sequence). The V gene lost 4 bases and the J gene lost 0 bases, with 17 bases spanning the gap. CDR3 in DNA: TGTGCCAGCAGCGCGTCGGGGGCGCCCCCCTCCTACAATGAGCAGTTCTTC. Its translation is CASSASGAPPSYNEQFF.

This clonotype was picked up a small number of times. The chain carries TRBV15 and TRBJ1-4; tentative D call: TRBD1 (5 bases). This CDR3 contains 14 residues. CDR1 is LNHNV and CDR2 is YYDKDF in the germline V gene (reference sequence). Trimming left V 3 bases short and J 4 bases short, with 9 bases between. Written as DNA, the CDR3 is TGTGCCACCAGCAGGGGGACCGTTAATGAAAAACTGTTTTTT. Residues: CATSRGTVNEKLFF.

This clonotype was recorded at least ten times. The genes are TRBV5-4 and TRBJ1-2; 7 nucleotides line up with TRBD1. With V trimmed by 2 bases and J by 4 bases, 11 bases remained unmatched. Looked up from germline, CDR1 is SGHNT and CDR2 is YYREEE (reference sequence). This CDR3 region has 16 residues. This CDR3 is CASSFNRGAETYGYTF. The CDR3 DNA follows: TGTGCCAGCAGCTTTAACAGGGGCGCGGAAACCTATGGCTACACCTTC.